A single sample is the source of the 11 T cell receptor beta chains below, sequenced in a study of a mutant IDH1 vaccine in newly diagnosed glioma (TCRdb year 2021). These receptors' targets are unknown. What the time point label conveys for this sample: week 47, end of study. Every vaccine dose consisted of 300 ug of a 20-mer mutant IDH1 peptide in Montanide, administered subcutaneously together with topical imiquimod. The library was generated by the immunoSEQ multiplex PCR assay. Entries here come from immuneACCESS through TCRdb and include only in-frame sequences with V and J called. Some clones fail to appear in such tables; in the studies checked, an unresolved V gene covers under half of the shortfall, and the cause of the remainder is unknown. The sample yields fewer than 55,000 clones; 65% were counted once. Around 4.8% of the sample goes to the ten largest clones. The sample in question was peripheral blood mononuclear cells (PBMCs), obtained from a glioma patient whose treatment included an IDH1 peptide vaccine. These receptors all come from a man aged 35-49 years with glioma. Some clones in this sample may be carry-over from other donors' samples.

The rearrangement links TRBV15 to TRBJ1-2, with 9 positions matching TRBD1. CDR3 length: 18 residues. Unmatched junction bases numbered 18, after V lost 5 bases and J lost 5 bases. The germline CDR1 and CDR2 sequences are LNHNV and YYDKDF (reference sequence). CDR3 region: CATSPGQGFSSREYGYTF. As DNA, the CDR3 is TGTGCCACCAGCCCGGGACAGGGTTTTAGTTCCCGGGAATATGGCTACACCTTC.

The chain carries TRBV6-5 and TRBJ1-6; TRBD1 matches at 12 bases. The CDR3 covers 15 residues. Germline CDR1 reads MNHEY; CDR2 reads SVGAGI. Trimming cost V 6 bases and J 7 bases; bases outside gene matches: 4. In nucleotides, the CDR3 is TGTGCCAGCAGGGGACAGGGGGCCGGCAATTCACCCCTCCACTTT. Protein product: CASRGQGAGNSPLHF.

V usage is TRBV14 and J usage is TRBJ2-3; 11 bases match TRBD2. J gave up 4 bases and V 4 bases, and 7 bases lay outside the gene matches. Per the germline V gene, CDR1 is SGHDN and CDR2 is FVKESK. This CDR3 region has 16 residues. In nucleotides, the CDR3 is TGTGCCAGCAGCCCCTTAATAGCGGGGGGGGCAGATACGCAGTATTTT. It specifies CASSPLIAGGADTQYF.

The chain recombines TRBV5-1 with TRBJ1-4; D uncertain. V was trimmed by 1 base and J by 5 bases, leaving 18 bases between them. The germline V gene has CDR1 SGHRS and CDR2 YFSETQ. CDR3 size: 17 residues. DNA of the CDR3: TGCGCCAGCAGCTTGACGCCAGCCCGCGGGGAGAATGAAAAACTGTTTTTT. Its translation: CASSLTPARGENEKLFF.

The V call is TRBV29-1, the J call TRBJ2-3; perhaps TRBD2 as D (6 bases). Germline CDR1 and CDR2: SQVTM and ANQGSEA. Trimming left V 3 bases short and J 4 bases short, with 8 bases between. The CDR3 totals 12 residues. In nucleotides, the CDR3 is TGCAGCGTTGAGTCGGGGGCAGATACGCAGTATTTT. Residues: CSVESGADTQYF.

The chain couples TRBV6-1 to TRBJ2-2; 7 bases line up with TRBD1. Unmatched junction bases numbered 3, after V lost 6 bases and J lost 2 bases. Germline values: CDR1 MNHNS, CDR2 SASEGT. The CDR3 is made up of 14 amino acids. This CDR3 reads CASRAGGNTGELFF. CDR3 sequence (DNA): TGTGCCAGCAGAGCAGGGGGAAACACCGGGGAGCTGTTTTTT.

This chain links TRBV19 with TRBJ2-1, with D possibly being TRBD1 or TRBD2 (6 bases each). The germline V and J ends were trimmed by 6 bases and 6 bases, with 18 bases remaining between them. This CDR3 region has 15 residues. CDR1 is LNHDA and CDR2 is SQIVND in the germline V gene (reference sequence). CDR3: CASRDLQGTFNEQFF. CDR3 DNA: TGTGCCAGTAGAGACCTCCAGGGGACTTTCAATGAGCAGTTCTTC.

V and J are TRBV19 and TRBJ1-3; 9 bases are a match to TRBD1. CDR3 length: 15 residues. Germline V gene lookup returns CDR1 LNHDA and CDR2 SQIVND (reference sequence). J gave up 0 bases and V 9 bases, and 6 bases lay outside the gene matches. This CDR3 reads CASRQGEDSGNTIYF. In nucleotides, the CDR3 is TGTGCCAGCCGACAGGGGGAAGACTCTGGAAACACCATATATTTT.

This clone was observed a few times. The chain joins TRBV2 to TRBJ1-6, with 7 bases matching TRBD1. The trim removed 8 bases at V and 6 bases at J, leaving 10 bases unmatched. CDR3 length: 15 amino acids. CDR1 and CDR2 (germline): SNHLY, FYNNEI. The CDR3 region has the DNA TGTGCCAGCGAACCTTACAGGGGTCTTAATTCACCCCTCCACTTT. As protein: CASEPYRGLNSPLHF.

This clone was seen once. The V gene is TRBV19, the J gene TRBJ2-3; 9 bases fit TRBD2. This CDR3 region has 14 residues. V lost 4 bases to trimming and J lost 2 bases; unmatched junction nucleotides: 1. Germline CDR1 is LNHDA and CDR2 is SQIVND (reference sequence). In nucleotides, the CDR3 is TGTGCCAGTAGTAAGGGACTAGCCACAGATACGCAGTATTTT. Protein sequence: CASSKGLATDTQYF.

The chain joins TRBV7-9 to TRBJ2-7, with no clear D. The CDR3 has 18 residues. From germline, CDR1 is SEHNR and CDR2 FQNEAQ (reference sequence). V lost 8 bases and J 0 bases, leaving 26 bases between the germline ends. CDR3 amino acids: CASQETAASSLYSYEQYF. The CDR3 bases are TGTGCCAGCCAAGAGACGGCAGCTTCGTCCCTTTACTCCTACGAGCAGTACTTC.